This T cell receptor (beta chain) was identified during a study of PD-1 blockade in classical Hodgkin lymphoma. Concerning this clone itself: Its antigen is not identified.

The germline V gene encodes CDR1 SGHRS and CDR2 YFSETQ. The V and J ends lost 3 bases and 5 bases respectively, with 17 bases between them. This CDR3 contains 15 residues. The repertoire was sequenced with immunoSEQ multiplex PCR; TCRdb's copy has only in-frame clones and lacks some. This sample has approximately 98,000 clones; 80% to 90% occur once, and the top ten carry just under 20%. Study-wide results and limits: Any patient who commenced nivolumab under 1 year after ASCT was excluded.

Each patient's relapse followed autologous stem cell transplantation, and brentuximab vedotin exposure varied. V and J are TRBV5-1 and TRBJ1-1; D remains ambiguous. Sequenced here: peripheral blood mononuclear cells (PBMCs), sampled before the second cycle of nivolumab. The receptor was derived from a human donor with classical Hodgkin lymphoma. The CDR3 here is CASSSRTGSGTEAFF. Here the CDR3 DNA reads TGCGCCAGCAGCTCTCGGACGGGCTCGGGGACTGAAGCTTTCTTT.